These 31 T cell receptor beta chains were all obtained from the same sample, sequenced in a study of blood T cell repertoires in COVID-19. Data came from immunoSEQ multiplex PCR; TCRdb stores just in-frame clones and leaves some out. The repertoire holds over 200,000 clones, almost 85% seen once, with approximately 8.1% in the top ten. Sequencing was carried out using peripheral blood. These receptors all come from a woman between 45 and 60 years old with active or convalescent COVID-19.

This chain uses TRBV2 with TRBJ2-7, with 7 bases aligning to TRBD2. V lost 8 bases to trimming and J lost 3 bases; unmatched junction nucleotides: 4. The length of the CDR3 is 12 residues. From germline, CDR1 is SNHLY and CDR2 FYNNEI. The DNA for the CDR3 is TGTGCCAGCGGGGGGGTGAACTACGAGCAGTACTTC. It encodes CASGGVNYEQYF.

The chain recombines TRBV9 with TRBJ2-1; D perhaps matches TRBD2 (6 bases). Per germline, CDR1 SGDLS and CDR2 YYNGEE. The CDR3 consists of 12 residues. Trimming left V 4 bases short and J 15 bases short, with 17 bases between. The CDR3 DNA reads as TGTGCCAGCAGCCCCACCGTGGCGGGGTTGTTCTTC. Translated: CASSPTVAGLFF. Drawing the rest from reference TRBV9 and TRBJ2-1, the complete variable domain is DSGVTQTPKHLITATGQRVTLRCSPRSGDLSVYWYQQSLDQGLQFLIQYYNGEERAKGNILERFSAQQFPDLHSELNLSSLELGDSALYFCASSPTVAGLFFGPGTRLTVL.

The V gene is TRBV10-3, the J gene TRBJ1-3; 7 bases align to TRBD1. Unmatched junction bases numbered 5, after V lost 10 bases and J lost 2 bases. Germline V gene lookup returns CDR1 ENHRY and CDR2 SYGVKD. The CDR3 runs to 13 residues. The CDR3 region has the DNA TGTGCCACCGGGACAGCAACTGGAAACACCATATATTTT. Translating it yields CATGTATGNTIYF.

The gene calls are TRBV28 and TRBJ2-2, with TRBD1 matching 10 bases. The V gene end was trimmed by 6 bases and the J gene end by 8 bases; junction bases not matched to a gene: 9. There are 15 residues in the CDR3. CDR1 and CDR2 (germline): MDHEN, SYDVKM. CDR3 sequence: CASRYGTGAGGELFF. In DNA form, the CDR3 reads TGTGCCAGCAGATACGGGACAGGGGCCGGAGGGGAGCTGTTTTTT.

The CDR3 spells CASSWRGDMGTGTAFF. CDR3 DNA: TGTGCCAGCAGCTGGCGGGGGGATATGGGGACAGGGACCGCTTTCTTT. The genes are TRBV5-6 and TRBJ1-1; 9 positions match TRBD1. The CDR3 runs to 16 residues. V trimming: 3 bases; J trimming: 11 bases; junction bases outside the gene matches: 17. CDR1 and CDR2 (germline): SGHDT, YYEEEE.

This clone was counted between two and nine times. The rearrangement uses TRBV7-2 and TRBJ1-5, with TRBD1 identical over 7 bases. The V gene's germline CDR1 is SGHTA and CDR2 FQGNSA. V was pared by 8 bases and J by 7 bases, with 14 bases of the junction left unmatched. CDR3 length: 15 residues. CDR3: CASSTFQGVRQPQHF. CDR3 DNA: TGTGCCAGCTCAACTTTCCAGGGGGTCCGACAGCCCCAGCATTTT.

CDR3 amino acids: CASSLDTGNTEAFF. CDR3 coding DNA: TGTGCCAGCAGCTTGGATACAGGGAACACTGAAGCTTTCTTT. The chain employs TRBV5-4 and TRBJ1-1; a possible D gene is TRBD1 (5 bases). This CDR3 is built from 14 residues. V shed 0 bases and J shed 1 base, with 7 bases lying between them. Germline CDR1 reads SGHNT; CDR2 reads YYREEE (reference sequence).

In its sample, this clone was seen once. J is TRBJ2-7 and V is TRBV11-2; 10 positions agree with TRBD2. The CDR3 length is 16 residues. V lost 2 bases, J lost 5 bases, and 9 bases stayed unmatched. The germline V gene has CDR1 SGHAT and CDR2 FQNNGV. CDR3 bases: TGTGCCAGCAGCTTATTAGGTGGGACTAGCGTCGACGAGCAGTACTTC. Translated, it gives CASSLLGGTSVDEQYF.

This clone was picked up a small number of times. The V call is TRBV5-5, the J call TRBJ2-5; 11 bases agree with TRBD2. The junction had 10 bases not matched to a gene; V was cut back by 1 base and J by 5 bases. Germline values: CDR1 SGHKS, CDR2 YYEKEE (reference sequence). The length of the CDR3 is 17 residues. The CDR3 protein is CASSLWVLAGAGETQYF. The CDR3 DNA sequence: TGTGCCAGCAGCTTGTGGGTACTAGCGGGGGCCGGGGAGACCCAGTACTTC.

This clone was recorded once. V gene TRBV18 combines with J gene TRBJ2-3; 8 bases line up with TRBD2. The germline CDR1 and CDR2 sequences are KGHSH and LQKENI. The J segment lost 2 bases and the V segment lost 0 bases, leaving 7 bases of the junction unmatched. The CDR3 loop spans 17 amino acids. As DNA, the CDR3 is TGTGCCAGCTCACCACCGAGGGCGGGGGGCCCCACAGATACGCAGTATTTT. This sequence encodes CASSPPRAGGPTDTQYF.

The V call is TRBV28, the J call TRBJ1-5; possibly TRBD1 for D (6 bases). The CDR3 consists of 14 residues. V was pared by 6 bases and J by 1 base, with 10 bases between. Germline CDR1 is MDHEN and CDR2 is SYDVKM. The DNA of the CDR3 is TGTGCCAGCAGGCTAACAGGGAGCAATCAGCCCCAGCATTTT. Its protein product is CASRLTGSNQPQHF.

The genes are TRBV4-1 and TRBJ1-6; D gene uncertain. The CDR3 runs to 13 residues. The V gene lost 0 bases and the J gene lost 11 bases, with 8 bases spanning the gap. The germline gives CDR1 MGHRA, CDR2 YSYEKL. The CDR3 DNA is TGCGCCAGCAGCCAAGACAGGAATCCACCCCTCCACTTT. Translation: CASSQDRNPPLHF.

The chain combines TRBV7-8 with TRBJ1-1; 8 bases line up with TRBD1. V gave up 4 bases and J gave up 4 bases; unmatched junction bases: 11. The CDR3 extends over 16 amino acids. Germline values: CDR1 SGHVS, CDR2 FQNEAQ. The CDR3 protein is CASSSIGQGSITEAFF. As DNA, the CDR3 is TGTGCCAGCAGCTCAATCGGACAGGGTTCCATCACTGAAGCTTTCTTT.

The chain recombines TRBV2 with TRBJ2-3; TRBD2 matches 16 bases. J was trimmed by 1 base and V by 8 bases; bases with no gene match: 3. Germline CDR1 reads SNHLY; CDR2 reads FYNNEI. The CDR3 sequence is 16 residues long. DNA of the CDR3: TGTGCCAGCGGGACTAGCGGGGGGGCTGGCACAGATACGCAGTATTTT. Amino acids: CASGTSGGAGTDTQYF.

The chain links TRBV27 to TRBJ2-6; D not certain. The germline gives CDR1 MNHEY, CDR2 SMNVEV (reference sequence). Trimming left V 3 bases short and J 0 bases short, with 3 bases between. This CDR3 has 14 residues. In DNA, the CDR3 is TGTGCCAGCAGTTTCATCTCTGGGGCCAACGTCCTGACTTTC. As protein: CASSFISGANVLTF.

The genes are TRBV5-1 and TRBJ1-2, with 11 bases matching TRBD1. V lost 3 bases and J lost 5; bases outside the gene matches: 9. CDR3 length: 16 residues. Germline CDR1 SGHRS, CDR2 YFSETQ. DNA of the CDR3: TGCGCCAGCAGCTCGACCGGACAGGGGGCAAAGTATGGCTACACCTTC. Its protein is CASSSTGQGAKYGYTF.

The chain combines TRBV6-1 with TRBJ2-1; D possibly corresponds to TRBD1 (6 bases). V gave up 4 bases and J gave up 0 bases, with 13 bases separating them. The CDR3 consists of 16 residues. Per germline, CDR1 MNHNS and CDR2 SASEGT. DNA of the CDR3: TGTGCCAGCAGTGGTAGGGACACGAGCTCCTACAATGAGCAGTTCTTC. It yields the protein CASSGRDTSSYNEQFF.

This clone has a single count. The CDR3 loop reads CASSLVEVGTDTQYF. CDR3 in DNA: TGTGCCAGCAGCTTAGTAGAAGTTGGCACAGATACGCAGTATTTT. The chain is built from TRBV7-2 and TRBJ2-3; D not certain. V gave up 1 base and J gave up 1 base, with 9 bases separating them. Germline assignment: CDR1 SGHTA and CDR2 FQGNSA. The CDR3 is made up of 15 amino acids.

V is TRBV15 and J is TRBJ2-4, with 12 bases aligning to TRBD2. The germline V gene has CDR1 LNHNV and CDR2 YYDKDF (reference sequence). Germline trimming cut 0 bases from V and 1 base from J; bases unmatched to any gene: 13. CDR3 length: 21 residues. The CDR3 DNA follows: TGTGCCACCAGCAGAGATAAGGTGCTAGCGGGAGGGCCTTTGGCCAAAAACATTCAGTACTTC. As protein: CATSRDKVLAGGPLAKNIQYF.

The gene calls are TRBV11-2 and TRBJ1-2; D may be TRBD1 (5 bases). Trimming removed 0 bases at V and 4 bases at J, with 12 bases between. This CDR3 contains 15 residues. Germline lookup yields CDR1 SGHAT and CDR2 FQNNGV. Here the CDR3 reads CASSLDRGTVYGYTF. In nucleotides, the CDR3 is TGTGCCAGCAGCTTAGACCGGGGGACGGTCTATGGCTACACCTTC. The full variable domain, completed using reference TRBV11-2 and TRBJ1-2, is EAGVAQSPRYKIIEKRQSVAFWCNPISGHATLYWYQQILGQGPKLLIQFQNNGVVDDSQLPKDRFSAERLKGVDSTLKIQPAKLEDSAVYLCASSLDRGTVYGYTFGSGTRLTVV.

The chain couples TRBV6-6 to TRBJ1-1; D ambiguous. V was pared by 2 bases and J by 5 bases, with 12 bases between. This CDR3 comprises 14 residues. CDR1 is MNHNY and CDR2 is SVGAGI in the germline V gene (reference sequence). The CDR3 here is CASSYEARWTEAFF. CDR3 coding DNA: TGTGCCAGCAGTTACGAGGCCAGATGGACTGAAGCTTTCTTT.

This chain connects TRBV7-9 to TRBJ2-5; TRBD1 might be the D (5 bases). The CDR3 spans 13 residues. Per the germline V gene, CDR1 is SEHNR and CDR2 is FQNEAQ (reference sequence). V lost 1 base to trimming and J lost 2 bases, with 5 bases between them. CDR3 protein: CASSLEGQETQYF. The CDR3 coding sequence is TGTGCCAGCAGCTTAGAGGGGCAAGAGACCCAGTACTTC.

The rearrangement uses TRBV30 and TRBJ2-3; the D gene is possibly TRBD2 (6 bases). Germline CDR1 GTSNPN, CDR2 SVGIG (reference sequence). V lost 5 bases and J lost 2, with 14 bases in between. The CDR3 is made up of 14 amino acids. In DNA, the CDR3 is TGTGCCTGGGGGACGGGGGTGGTCACAGATACGCAGTATTTT. This gives the protein CAWGTGVVTDTQYF.

V is TRBV5-1 and J is TRBJ1-5; D possibly corresponds to TRBD1 (6 bases). V was clipped by 0 bases and J by 4 bases, with 11 bases between them. CDR3 length: 15 residues. Germline V gene sequence: CDR1 SGHRS, CDR2 YFSETQ. In nucleotides, the CDR3 is TGCGCCAGCAGCTTGGGGCAGGGGCCAAATCAGCCCCAGCATTTT. Translation: CASSLGQGPNQPQHF.

J is TRBJ2-3 and V is TRBV29-1; possible D gene TRBD2, 6 bases. With 4 bases removed from V and 2 bases from J, the gap between germline ends came to 16 bases. Germline values: CDR1 SQVTM, CDR2 ANQGSEA. The CDR3 has 15 amino acids. CDR3 coding DNA: TGCAGCGTTGCGACTAGATCCACCAACACAGATACGCAGTATTTT. Its protein is CSVATRSTNTDTQYF.

CDR3 bases: TGTGCCAGCAGCCCGCTAGCGGGAGGGTCAGTCGAGCAGTACTTC. Translating gives CASSPLAGGSVEQYF. This chain connects TRBV3-1 (or the pseudogene TRBV3-2) to TRBJ2-7; 12 bases line up with TRBD2. The CDR3 is made up of 15 amino acids. The J segment lost 6 bases and the V segment lost 4 bases, leaving 7 bases of the junction unmatched. CDR1 and CDR2 from the germline V gene are LGHDT and YNNKEL (reference sequence).

CDR3 sequence (DNA): TGTGCCAGCCGAAGAAGCGGGGGGGCCCGGGAGACCCAGTACTTC. This encodes CASRRSGGARETQYF. The V call is TRBV3-1 (or the pseudogene TRBV3-2), the J call TRBJ2-5; 10 nucleotides line up with TRBD2. This CDR3 contains 15 residues. J was trimmed by 5 bases and V by 8 bases; bases with no gene match: 11. Germline V lookup: CDR1 LGHDT, CDR2 YNNKEL (reference sequence).

CDR3 protein: CASSLAQASGRLFF. The DNA of the CDR3 is TGTGCCAGCAGCTTAGCGCAGGCTAGCGGGAGACTGTTCTTC. The chain employs TRBV11-1 and TRBJ2-1; TRBD2 matches 10 bases. J was trimmed by 15 bases and V by 0 bases; bases with no gene match: 8. CDR1 SGHAT and CDR2 FQDESV come from the germline V gene (reference sequence). The length of the CDR3 is 14 residues.

This rearrangement joins TRBV5-5 to TRBJ2-7, with D possibly TRBD1 on 5 matching bases. V lost 1 base, J lost 6 bases, and 11 bases lay in between. The CDR3 runs to 13 residues. Germline V gene sequence: CDR1 SGHKS, CDR2 YYEKEE (reference sequence). The CDR3: CASSLPGAVEQYV. The CDR3, as DNA: TGTGCCAGCAGCTTGCCTGGGGCCGTCGAGCAGTACGTC.

V usage is TRBV6-5 and J usage is TRBJ1-1, with D unresolved. The CDR3 runs 14 residues. Germline CDR1 and CDR2: MNHEY and SVGAGI. Trimming shortened V by 7 bases and J by 1 base, and 13 bases separated the two germline ends. The CDR3, as DNA: TGTGCCAGCAATCGAACACCCCAGAACACTGAAGCTTTCTTT. The encoded protein is CASNRTPQNTEAFF.

The V gene is TRBV4-2, the J gene TRBJ1-3; 9 positions match TRBD1. This CDR3 has 18 amino acids. V trimming: 5 bases; J trimming: 4 bases; junction bases outside the gene matches: 15. Looked up from germline, CDR1 is LGHNA and CDR2 is YNFKEQ. This chain's CDR3 is CASSYSLLGQGTGNTIYF. CDR3 coding DNA: TGTGCCAGCAGCTACTCCCTGCTGGGACAGGGAACGGGAAACACCATATATTTT.